The rows below give T cell receptor beta chains drawn from one sample of a study of T cell responses to AZD1222 COVID-19 vaccine. Assay used: immunoSEQ multiplex PCR; TCRdb lists only in-frame clones, some missing. The top ten hold 2.7% of the sample, which has roughly 180,000 clones, about 90% seen once. Specimen: peripheral blood, collected on day 0 of MenACWY control vaccination. All receptors derive from an adult in good health. The CDR3 runs from the conserved cysteine through the conserved F or W. The D gene is left open where the match is weak. Size is omitted from some rows. Given values are once, few, many or a class for expanded clones.

d_call: NA
j_call: TRBJ1-3
clone_size: NA
v_call: TRBV21-1
cdr3_nt: TGTGCCAGCAGCAAAAGGAGGGAAGAGTGCAACACCATATATTTT
cdr3_aa: CASSKRREECNTIYF

d_call: NA
j_call: TRBJ2-7
clone_size: NA
v_call: TRBV1
cdr3_nt: TGCACCAGCAGCCAGGGAGAATGGAGCTCCTACGAGCAGTACTTC
cdr3_aa: CTSSQGEWSSYEQYF

d_call: NA
j_call: TRBJ2-5
clone_size: NA
v_call: TRBV28
cdr3_nt: TGTGCCAGCAAGACAGGTCTCAAGCCGCAGTACTTC
cdr3_aa: CASKTGLKPQYF

d_call: NA
j_call: TRBJ1-4
clone_size: NA
v_call: TRBV7-3
cdr3_nt: TGTGCCAGCAGCCTACCCCCGGGACAAGCTAATGAAAAACTGTTTTTT
cdr3_aa: CASSLPPGQANEKLFF

d_call: TRBD1
j_call: TRBJ2-1
clone_size: NA
v_call: TRBV19
cdr3_nt: TGTGCCAGTAGTGCCCAGACCTCCGGGACAGGGATCTTATCCTTCTACAATGAGCAGTTCTTC
cdr3_aa: CASSAQTSGTGILSFYNEQFF

d_call: TRBD1
j_call: TRBJ2-7
clone_size: few
v_call: TRBV9
cdr3_nt: TGTGCCAGCAGCACCGGACAGGGCAACCAAGGGGAGCAGTACTTC
cdr3_aa: CASSTGQGNQGEQYF

d_call: NA
j_call: TRBJ2-3
clone_size: once
v_call: TRBV7-2
cdr3_nt: TGTGCCACCGGGGGGCAGGTCACAGATACGCAGTATTTT
cdr3_aa: CATGGQVTDTQYF

d_call: NA
j_call: TRBJ2-7
clone_size: NA
v_call: TRBV27
cdr3_nt: TGTGCCAGCAGTTTAACCGGGGGCTACGAGCAGTACTTC
cdr3_aa: CASSLTGGYEQYF

d_call: NA
j_call: TRBJ2-3
clone_size: NA
v_call: TRBV7-9
cdr3_nt: TGTGCCAGCAGCCCCCAATCTGCGGGGTGGGGCACAGATACGCAGTATTTT
cdr3_aa: CASSPQSAGWGTDTQYF

d_call: NA
j_call: TRBJ2-1
clone_size: NA
v_call: TRBV7-9
cdr3_nt: TGTGCCAGCAGCTTAGGGAGTAATGAGCAGTTCTTC
cdr3_aa: CASSLGSNEQFF

d_call: TRBD1
j_call: TRBJ2-6
clone_size: NA
v_call: TRBV3-1/TRBV3-2
cdr3_nt: TGTGCCAGCAGCCAAAGCTTGGACAGGTTGGCTGGGGCCAACGTCCTGACTTTC
cdr3_aa: CASSQSLDRLAGANVLTF

d_call: TRBD1
j_call: TRBJ2-7
clone_size: few
v_call: TRBV16
cdr3_nt: TGTGCCAGCAGCCAACCTTGGACAGGGGACTACGAGCAGTACTTC
cdr3_aa: CASSQPWTGDYEQYF

d_call: NA
j_call: TRBJ2-7
clone_size: NA
v_call: TRBV10-3
cdr3_nt: TGTGCCATCAGAACAGCGTACGAGCAGTACTTC
cdr3_aa: CAIRTAYEQYF

d_call: NA
j_call: TRBJ2-2
clone_size: NA
v_call: TRBV3-1/TRBV3-2
cdr3_nt: TGTGCCAGCAGCCCCTGGACGACCGGGGAGCTGTTTTTT
cdr3_aa: CASSPWTTGELFF

d_call: NA
j_call: TRBJ2-3
clone_size: NA
v_call: TRBV14
cdr3_nt: TGTGCCAGCAGCCATTCGTACAGCACAGATACGCAGTATTTT
cdr3_aa: CASSHSYSTDTQYF

d_call: NA
j_call: TRBJ2-3
clone_size: once
v_call: TRBV7-2
cdr3_nt: TGTGCCAGCAGCCTAGCGTTCTACAACTTAGATACGCAGTATTTT
cdr3_aa: CASSLAFYNLDTQYF

d_call: TRBD1
j_call: TRBJ1-2
clone_size: once
v_call: TRBV28
cdr3_nt: TGTGCCAGCAGTGGATCACAGGGGAATGGCTACACCTTC
cdr3_aa: CASSGSQGNGYTF

d_call: TRBD1
j_call: TRBJ1-2
clone_size: once
v_call: TRBV23-1
cdr3_nt: TGCGCCAGCAGTCACCCCAGGACCCCGACAGGGATCGGCTACACCTTC
cdr3_aa: CASSHPRTPTGIGYTF

d_call: NA
j_call: TRBJ2-7
clone_size: NA
v_call: TRBV27
cdr3_nt: TGTGCCAGCAGTTCCTCCGGGCCGCTGGACTACGAGCAGTACTTC
cdr3_aa: CASSSSGPLDYEQYF

d_call: TRBD2
j_call: TRBJ2-2
clone_size: NA
v_call: TRBV19
cdr3_nt: TGTGCCAGTAGACCTAGCGGTAACACCGGGGAGCTGTTTTTT
cdr3_aa: CASRPSGNTGELFF

d_call: NA
j_call: TRBJ2-1
clone_size: NA
v_call: TRBV6-6
cdr3_nt: TGTGCCAGCAGTTACGGGCCAGGGATGGATGAGCAGTTCTTC
cdr3_aa: CASSYGPGMDEQFF

d_call: TRBD2
j_call: TRBJ2-7
clone_size: NA
v_call: TRBV29-1
cdr3_nt: TGCAGCGTTGCTGGGAGGGCCAAGGACGAGCAGTACTTC
cdr3_aa: CSVAGRAKDEQYF

d_call: TRBD2
j_call: TRBJ2-1
clone_size: once
v_call: TRBV5-6
cdr3_nt: TGTGCCAGCAGCTCCCGTCGGTATGCGGGAGTAAGTCAGTTCTTC
cdr3_aa: CASSSRRYAGVSQFF

d_call: NA
j_call: TRBJ1-5
clone_size: few
v_call: TRBV28
cdr3_nt: TGTGCCAGCAGTTTCATGGTCAATCAGCCCCAGCATTTT
cdr3_aa: CASSFMVNQPQHF

d_call: TRBD1
j_call: TRBJ1-1
clone_size: NA
v_call: TRBV5-5
cdr3_nt: TGTGCCAGCAGTATGACCCTAACAGGGGAGGATGTTGAAGCTTTCTTT
cdr3_aa: CASSMTLTGEDVEAFF

d_call: NA
j_call: TRBJ2-3
clone_size: NA
v_call: TRBV2
cdr3_nt: TGTGCCAGCAACCGGAGGGGCGGGACGTCAGATACGCAGTATTTT
cdr3_aa: CASNRRGGTSDTQYF

d_call: NA
j_call: TRBJ2-7
clone_size: NA
v_call: TRBV29-1
cdr3_nt: TGCAGCGCCCAAGTGAGGGACAACTCCTACGAGCAGTACTTC
cdr3_aa: CSAQVRDNSYEQYF

d_call: NA
j_call: TRBJ2-7
clone_size: few
v_call: TRBV30
cdr3_nt: TGTGCCTGGAGGGCAGGGCCGGGCCCCTACGAGCAGTACTTC
cdr3_aa: CAWRAGPGPYEQYF